This T cell receptor (beta chain) was identified in a study of CD8 T cells in ankylosing spondylitis. This clonotype was seen many times. The V end lost 1 base, the J end lost 5 bases, and 12 bases lay between the germline ends. The CDR3 runs 14 residues. In making TCR beta libraries, quantitative 5'-RACE with molecular barcodes was used. TCRdb analysed the 5' RACE reads with MiXCR anew, one entry per CDR3 protein. The sample shows about 31,000 distinct CDR3 sequences, about 7% of them seen only once. The receptor was isolated from a male donor with ankylosing spondylitis or in good health (not recorded which). V is TRBV12-3 or TRBV12-4 and J is TRBJ2-7, with D tentatively TRBD1 (5 bases). Sequencing input: blood, either unsorted or a sorted T cell fraction (not recorded which). The CDR3 loop is CASSLDPRGHEQYF. CDR3 nucleotides: TGTGCCAGCAGTTTAGACCCAAGGGGCCACGAGCAGTACTTC.